This T cell receptor (beta chain) emerged from a study of molecular identifiers for immune sequencing clone quantification (dated by TCRdb to 2017 to 2018). With regard to the full study: For a replicate experiment, RNA from around 20,000 or 99,000 naive CD8 T cells was divided into five aliquots, of which four were sequenced. This methods study benchmarked molecular-identifier clustering-based TCR repertoire sequencing (MIDCIRS) and TCR RNA copy counting, using CD8 T cells to do so. Points the paper makes about the study in general: Spiked-in Jurkat TCR RNA equivalent to a single cell was reported to be detectable even among fewer than 1.2 million naive CD8 T cells. Clones above 20 RNA copies held over 98% of molecules in CMV-specific effector cells but under 1% in naive cells. The naive libraries included spiked-in Jurkat TCR RNA (roughly nine copies' worth), and this Jurkat TCR RNA is not part of the donor repertoire. Modeling gave around 3.3 recovered TCR RNA copies per cell versus approximately 10 by digital PCR, implying approximately 30% capture efficiency. Without barcode sub-clustering, chimeric consensus sequences inflated TCR diversity; chimeras reached as high as 47%. Identical TCR molecules sharing a barcode could cause highly expanded clone sizes to be underestimated.

As encoded in the germline V gene, CDR1 is LGHNA while CDR2 is YSLEER. V and J lose 0 bases and 0 bases, and a span of 14 bases separates them. Spanning cysteine to phenylalanine, the CDR3 consists of 17 amino acids. Solely the CDR3 DNA is kept, with 51 bases framed from the first base. Library preparation employed PCR. TCRdb lists the instrument as Illumina HiSeq 4000. Bulk TCR libraries were made following a previously described method, with the TCR primers given in Table S5. Purification of total RNA was performed with the Qiagen AllPrep DNA/RNA kit. Before any analysis, reads coming from multiple sequencing runs of the same library were combined into one pool. In the paper's pipeline: Only reads with exact TCR constant sequence were kept, trimmed to 150 nt, and grouped by their 12-nt molecular barcodes. Reads inside each barcode group were sub-clustered using a 15% Levenshtein threshold, and a quality-weighted consensus sequence was constructed for each RNA molecule. Non-functional sequences were discarded, and so were lower-count sequences lying one edit away from another sequence. Barcode sub-clusters with fewer than 20% of the maximum read count were removed, based on fitting two negative binomial distributions. The raw public reads went through TCRdb reprocessing: fastp at Q25, MiXCR clone calling, in-frame beta chains kept. Each CDR3 protein gets just one entry, which takes the most common genes and DNA from the rows behind it. The V and J calls were determined by TCRdb, not by the authors. In all, the sample holds just under 650,000 distinct CDR3 sequences, and just under 20% of those were seen once. The top ten clones comprise about 0.9% of the sample.

This clonotype was found many times. Its antigen specificity is not known. No qualities accompany the bases; no much larger clone lies one base away. Libraries of naive CD8 T cells were built from anywhere between about 18,000 and 1,000,000 sorted cells, with 10%, 30% or 50% of the purified RNA used. Naive CD8 T cells were FACS-sorted as CD8+CD4-CCR7+CD45RA+ on a BD FACSAria II into RLT Plus buffer. Detection sensitivity was tested by spiking Jurkat RNA equal to ten or so TCR copies' worth into samples containing roughly 19,000-1,000,000 naive CD8 T cells. Enrichment of CD8 T cells was performed with RosetteSep CD8+ T Cell Enrichment Cocktail and Ficoll-Paque, after which ACK red cell lysis was carried out.

The origin of this receptor is a human donor in good health. Some libraries in this study had Jurkat cell RNA spiked in. The sequence links TRBV4-3 to TRBJ1-2; no D gene can be assigned with confidence. The sequenced sample was naive CD8+ T cells from blood, with Jurkat cell RNA spiked in. The cell subset or site label here, explained by the study, means: FACS-sorted CD8+CD4-CCR7+CD45RA+ naive T cells. The base sequence is TGCGCCAGCAGCCAAGATGCGGCGGATACTACTAACTATGGCTACACCTTC. This sequence encodes CASSQDAADTTNYGYTF.